This T cell receptor beta chain emerged from a study of blood T cell repertoires in COVID-19. TCRdb's table, derived via immunoSEQ multiplex PCR, lists solely in-frame clones and lacks some. Here the sample spans a few hundred thousand clones, about 90% being singletons. The Seattle site enrolled patients during active infection and followed them longitudinally. This CDR3 region has 15 residues. Germline values: CDR1 MNHEY, CDR2 SMNVEV (reference sequence). V lost 5 bases to trimming and J lost 1 base; unmatched junction nucleotides: 5. The specimen sequenced was peripheral blood. The rearrangement joins TRBV27 to TRBJ1-2, with TRBD1 identical over 9 bases. The origin of this receptor is a woman aged 25 to 39 with COVID-19, enrolled during active disease. The CDR3 is CASSPGQGFNYGYTF. The CDR3 DNA reads TGTGCCAGCAGTCCCGGACAGGGGTTTAACTATGGCTACACCTTC.